The TCR beta chain under discussion was sequenced for a study of blood T cells in healthy people across ages. Background on the study: Every two T cells gave about one barcoded beta molecule via template switching. The study's findings and limits: The study found TCR beta diversity correlated strongly with naive T cell percentage.

Using a J-beta primer mix together with a sample-barcoded 5' primer, a second PCR was run for roughly 7 to 12 cycles. Each cDNA molecule was tagged by a template-switch adaptor with 12 random nucleotides. TCRdb re-called the 5' RACE reads through MiXCR, storing one row per CDR3 protein. The profile shows approximately 800,000 distinct CDR3 sequences, roughly 50% of them singletons. This clonotype was counted only a few times. What it recognizes is unknown. The sequencing input was blood. The sequence was obtained from a man between 25 and 39 years old in good health.

As DNA, the CDR3 is TGCAGCGTTGTACCACAGGGTTTAGGCGGGACCCCGGTCTTTCTTCACGAGCAGTACTTC. Amino acids: CSVVPQGLGGTPVFLHEQYF. The chain joins TRBV29-1 to TRBJ2-7; D tentatively fits TRBD1 or TRBD2 (6 bases each). The germline gives CDR1 SQVTM, CDR2 ANQGSEA. The CDR3 contains 20 residues. Trimming took off 4 bases at V and 5 bases at J, with 36 bases between the two ends.